The 22 T cell receptor beta chains reported below all come from one sample, sequenced in a study of cytomegalovirus exposure and HLA in healthy donors. Amplification used 60 Vbeta primers and 13 Jbeta primers. Method: immunoSEQ multiplex PCR; TCRdb's copy keeps in-frame clones and lacks some. This repertoire shows about 120,000 clones, approximately 81% found once; its top ten account for 4% to 5.5%. Sample: PBMCs. The receptors derive from a man aged 30 to 39 in good health and CMV-seropositive.

The gene calls are TRBV6-4 and TRBJ2-2, with TRBD1 matching over 7 bases. The J segment lost 3 bases and the V segment lost 9 bases, leaving 1 base of the junction unmatched. CDR1 is MRHNA and CDR2 is SNTAGT in the germline V gene. The CDR3 has 12 residues. The CDR3 is CASGQDTGELFF. The CDR3 bases are TGTGCCAGTGGACAGGACACCGGGGAGCTGTTTTTT.

The chain has TRBV29-1 and TRBJ2-7; 9 bases line up with TRBD1. V shed 5 bases, J shed 0 bases, and the junction held 5 bases outside the gene matches. The CDR3 runs 14 residues. Per the germline V gene, CDR1 is SQVTM and CDR2 is ANQGSEA. The CDR3 sequence is CSVSGTGISYEQYF. CDR3 in DNA: TGCAGCGTTTCCGGGACAGGGATCTCCTACGAGCAGTACTTC.

The chain is built from TRBV10-3 and TRBJ2-3, with 9 nucleotides matching TRBD1. Germline lookup yields CDR1 ENHRY and CDR2 SYGVKD. The CDR3 runs to 16 residues. V was pared by 6 bases and J by 2 bases, with 9 bases of the junction left unmatched. CDR3 protein: CAISRAGTGITDTQYF. DNA for the CDR3: TGTGCCATCAGCCGAGCCGGGACAGGGATCACAGATACGCAGTATTTT.

On this clone: Germline is not matched at one junction end, which may reflect a read error. The J gene is TRBJ2-1, the V gene TRBV23-1; possible D gene TRBD2, 7 bases. TRBV23-1 is reported as an ORF; its role is uncertain. The CDR3 has 15 amino acids. CDR3 DNA sequence: TGCGCCGGCAGTCAAAGGGAGGGGGTCTACAATGAGCAGTTCTTC. It translates to CAGSQREGVYNEQFF.

The rearrangement uses TRBV9 and TRBJ2-2; the D is unclear. Deletions cut 10 bases from V and 2 bases from J, with 15 bases between. This CDR3 spans 14 amino acids. CDR1 is SGDLS, CDR2 YYNGEE, per germline. CDR3 region: CAGAAGFNTGELFF. As DNA, the CDR3 is TGTGCCGGCGCCGCAGGTTTTAACACCGGGGAGCTGTTTTTT.

V gene TRBV4-1 combines with J gene TRBJ2-3; D is unresolved. V was pared by 0 bases and J by 3 bases, with 16 bases between. Germline CDR1 and CDR2: MGHRA and YSYEKL. The CDR3 covers 17 residues. This chain's CDR3 is CASSQEDGGIDTDTQYF. DNA of the CDR3: TGCGCCAGCAGCCAAGAAGATGGCGGCATAGATACAGATACGCAGTATTTT.

In regard to this clone: Other DNA sequences from this sample encode an identical CDR3 as well. This chain joins TRBV5-1 and TRBJ2-5; possible D gene TRBD1, 6 bases. Germline lookup yields CDR1 SGHRS and CDR2 YFSETQ. The CDR3 consists of 14 residues. Trimming stripped 1 base from V and 4 bases from J, with 11 bases between. The CDR3 loop is CASSLNTGSETQYF. In DNA form, the CDR3 reads TGCGCCAGCAGCTTGAACACAGGGTCAGAGACCCAGTACTTC.

The chain links TRBV2 to TRBJ1-6; D uncertain. Trimming pared 1 base from V and 6 bases from J, leaving 10 bases between. The CDR3 totals 15 residues. The germline V gene encodes CDR1 SNHLY and CDR2 FYNNEI. For the CDR3, the DNA is TGTGCCAGCAGTGAAGTAAGCCCGGTTAATTCACCCCTCCACTTT. It yields the protein CASSEVSPVNSPLHF.

This chain uses TRBV10-2 with TRBJ2-1; D ambiguous. Trimming took off 5 bases at V and 2 bases at J, with 13 bases between the two ends. The CDR3 covers 15 residues. Germline assignment: CDR1 WSHSY and CDR2 SAAADI. The CDR3 here is CASSNLDKAYNEQFF. Here the CDR3 DNA reads TGCGCCAGCAGTAACCTTGACAAAGCCTACAATGAGCAGTTCTTC.

This chain links TRBV6-1 with TRBJ1-2, with D maybe TRBD1 (5 bases). Trimming took 2 bases from V and 4 from J, leaving 14 bases between them. This CDR3 has 15 amino acids. Per the germline V gene, CDR1 is MNHNS and CDR2 is SASEGT. CDR3 protein: CASSEMGTPFYGYTF. The CDR3 DNA reads as TGTGCCAGCAGTGAAATGGGGACTCCTTTCTATGGCTACACCTTC.

The chain couples TRBV5-3 to TRBJ2-5; possibly TRBD1 for D (5 bases). TRBV5-3 is placed among ORFs of uncertain function. The CDR3 is 16 amino acids. Deletions cut 4 bases from V and 3 bases from J, with 19 bases between. The CDR3 is CARSMARCGAEETQYF. The CDR3, as DNA: TGTGCCAGAAGCATGGCGAGGTGTGGGGCCGAAGAGACCCAGTACTTC.

Turning to this clone: Other DNA sequences of this sample code for an identical CDR3. V and J are TRBV11-2 and TRBJ2-5, with 7 bases aligning to TRBD1. Germline V gene lookup returns CDR1 SGHAT and CDR2 FQNNGV. The V segment lost 1 base and the J segment 5 bases; nucleotides outside the gene matches: 4. The CDR3 sequence is 14 residues long. In nucleotides, the CDR3 is TGTGCCAGCAGCTTAGGAGGGGGCCGGGAGACCCAGTACTTC. This sequence encodes CASSLGGGRETQYF.

A word on this clone: Germline is not matched at one junction end, which may reflect a read error. This rearrangement joins TRBV12-5 to TRBJ2-4; 7 nucleotides match TRBD2. Germline V gives CDR1 LGHNT, CDR2 FRNRAP. The CDR3 spans 16 residues. CDR3 in amino acids: CASGSGDLLAKNSQYF. The CDR3 DNA reads as TGTGCTAGTGGTAGCGGGGACCTTCTAGCCAAAAACAGTCAGTACTTC.

J is TRBJ1-2 and V is TRBV19; D might be TRBD1 (5 bases). Deletions cut 5 bases from V and 5 bases from J, with 15 bases between. The CDR3 spans 14 residues. Germline loops: CDR1 LNHDA, CDR2 SQIVND (reference sequence). In DNA form, the CDR3 reads TGTGCCAGTAGTCCTCGGAGGGGTTTTTATGGCTACACCTTC. It translates to CASSPRRGFYGYTF. Full variable domain (remainder filled in from reference TRBV19 and TRBJ1-2): DGGITQSPKYLFRKEGQNVTLSCEQNLNHDAMYWYRQDPGQGLRLIYYSQIVNDFQKGDIAEGYSVSREKKESFPLTVTSAQKNPTAFYLCASSPRRGFYGYTFGSGTRLTVV.

The chain employs TRBV5-6 and TRBJ2-5; 7 nucleotides align to TRBD2. This CDR3 comprises 14 residues. V dropped 6 bases and J dropped 4; count of bases not matched to a gene: 9. CDR1 and CDR2 from the germline V gene are SGHDT and YYEEEE. CDR3 in amino acids: CASMELAPPETQYF. CDR3 DNA sequence: TGTGCCAGCATGGAACTAGCGCCACCAGAGACCCAGTACTTC.

V is TRBV4-3 and J is TRBJ2-7; 9 bases are shared with TRBD2. Germline loops: CDR1 LGHNA, CDR2 YSLEER. CDR3 length: 17 amino acids. V was pared by 4 bases and J by 0 bases, with 10 bases of the junction left unmatched. For the CDR3, the DNA is TGCGCCAGCAGCCGGTACCAAGGCGGGGGGGACTCCTACGAGCAGTACTTC. Amino acids: CASSRYQGGGDSYEQYF.

This chain links TRBV11-2 with TRBJ1-1, with 8 bases fitting TRBD1. CDR1 and CDR2 from the germline V gene are SGHAT and FQNNGV. The CDR3 covers 13 residues. V dropped 8 bases and J dropped 0; count of bases not matched to a gene: 2. The CDR3 sequence: CASRTGLNTEAFF. The CDR3 DNA follows: TGTGCCAGCCGGACAGGGCTGAACACTGAAGCTTTCTTT.

The rearrangement joins TRBV9 to TRBJ2-1, with 7 positions matching TRBD1. The germline CDR1 and CDR2 sequences are SGDLS and YYNGEE. The junction had 9 bases not matched to a gene; V was cut back by 4 bases and J by 5 bases. The CDR3 has 15 residues. CDR3 sequence (DNA): TGTGCCAGCAGCACAGGGGACGGCGATAACAATGAGCAGTTCTTC. Protein sequence: CASSTGDGDNNEQFF. Filled out from reference TRBV9 and TRBJ2-1, the complete variable domain reads DSGVTQTPKHLITATGQRVTLRCSPRSGDLSVYWYQQSLDQGLQFLIQYYNGEERAKGNILERFSAQQFPDLHSELNLSSLELGDSALYFCASSTGDGDNNEQFFGPGTRLTVL.

The sample holds one count of this clone. In nucleotides, the CDR3 is TGTGCCAGCAGTTTCGGGACTGACGTGCTATATTCCTCTGGAAACACCATATATTTT. Translation gives CASSFGTDVLYSSGNTIYF. The chain employs TRBV28 and TRBJ1-3; maybe TRBD1 (5 bases). CDR1 is MDHEN and CDR2 is SYDVKM in the germline V gene. This CDR3 region has 19 residues. V lost 3 bases and J 0 bases, leaving 21 bases between the germline ends.

The chain recombines TRBV5-5 with TRBJ2-2; D gene uncertain. This CDR3 has 16 residues. V shed 2 bases and J shed 7 bases, with 18 bases lying between them. Germline CDR1 reads SGHKS; CDR2 reads YYEKEE (reference sequence). The CDR3 sequence: CASSFGSSRSVGELFF. Here the CDR3 DNA reads TGTGCCAGCAGCTTCGGGTCATCGAGAAGTGTCGGGGAGCTGTTTTTT.

The chain uses TRBV15 and TRBJ2-6; D is perhaps TRBD1 (6 bases). Germline V gives CDR1 LNHNV, CDR2 YYDKDF (reference sequence). The length of the CDR3 is 15 residues. V was shortened by 5 bases and J by 2 bases, with 10 bases between the two germline ends. As DNA, the CDR3 is TGTGCCACCAGCTTTTACAGGGCTGGGGCCAACGTCCTGACTTTC. Residues: CATSFYRAGANVLTF. The full variable domain, completed using reference TRBV15 and TRBJ2-6, is DAMVIQNPRYQVTQFGKPVTLSCSQTLNHNVMYWYQQKSSQAPKLLFHYYDKDFNNEADTPDNFQSRRPNTSFCFLDIRSPGLGDTAMYLCATSFYRAGANVLTFGAGSRLTVL.

V gene TRBV28 combines with J gene TRBJ2-2, with 9 bases matching TRBD2. J was trimmed by 3 bases and V by 5 bases; bases with no gene match: 10. This CDR3 region has 17 residues. Germline CDR1 and CDR2: MDHEN and SYDVKM. CDR3 loop: CASSPPLEREDTGELFF. The CDR3 bases are TGTGCCAGCAGTCCTCCCTTGGAGCGGGAGGACACCGGGGAGCTGTTTTTT.